Below, 21 T cell receptor beta chains from the same sample are listed, as sequenced in a study of CD8+ T cells in alopecia areata. RNA extraction and reverse transcription yielded cDNA as sequencing template. Generated by immunoSEQ multiplex PCR, the TCRdb table keeps only in-frame clones and is missing some. The data show over 50,000 clones, 45% to 50% seen once. Specimen: CD8+ T cells sorted from blood, collected at week 0. These receptor sequences come from a human donor with alopecia areata.

The V call is TRBV6-6, the J call TRBJ2-7; D perhaps matches TRBD1 (6 bases). This CDR3 spans 15 amino acids. Germline V gives CDR1 MNHNY, CDR2 SVGAGI (reference sequence). The V end was cut by 0 bases, the J end by 0 bases, with 9 bases between. In DNA, the CDR3 is TGTGCCAGCAGTTACTCCACAGGGTTCTCCTACGAGCAGTACTTC. Amino acid sequence: CASSYSTGFSYEQYF.

This clone was picked up a small number of times. The rearrangement links TRBV19 to TRBJ2-2, with TRBD2 matching over 8 bases. V trimming: 3 bases; J trimming: 5 bases; junction bases outside the gene matches: 5. CDR3 size: 15 residues. Per the germline V gene, CDR1 is LNHDA and CDR2 is SQIVND (reference sequence). CDR3 coding DNA: TGTGCCAGTAGTATTTCGGCTAGCGGGACCGGGGAGCTGTTTTTT. This encodes CASSISASGTGELFF.

The sample holds a few counts of this clone. The chain carries TRBV7-9 and TRBJ2-7; D uncertain. The CDR3 extends over 13 amino acids. CDR1 SEHNR and CDR2 FQNEAQ come from the germline V gene (reference sequence). Trimming removed 5 bases at V and 7 bases at J, with 15 bases between. CDR3: CASSPPQSWEQYF. The CDR3, as DNA: TGTGCCAGCAGCCCCCCCCAGTCTTGGGAGCAGTACTTC.

The J gene is TRBJ2-7, the V gene TRBV7-9; 7 bases are shared with TRBD1. With V trimmed by 4 bases and J by 4 bases, 13 bases remained unmatched. The CDR3 runs 16 residues. Germline CDR1 SEHNR, CDR2 FQNEAQ (reference sequence). This chain's CDR3 is CASSSGTSTGLYEQYF. CDR3 DNA: TGTGCCAGCAGCTCTGGCACCTCGACAGGGCTGTACGAGCAGTACTTC.

The chain has TRBV27 and TRBJ2-7; D gene ambiguous. Trimming removed 5 bases at V and 3 bases at J, with 5 bases between. Germline V gene data show CDR1 as MNHEY and CDR2 as SMNVEV (reference sequence). The CDR3 has 11 residues. CDR3 sequence reads: CASSPIYEQYF. The CDR3 DNA reads as TGTGCCAGCAGTCCAATCTACGAGCAGTACTTC.

This chain uses TRBV15 with TRBJ2-5; the D gene is possibly TRBD1 (7 bases). The germline CDR1 and CDR2 sequences are LNHNV and YYDKDF (reference sequence). There are 15 residues in the CDR3. Trimming took 5 bases from V and 5 from J, leaving 18 bases between them. CDR3 in DNA: TGTGCCACCAGCCCGCAAGGAGGGGGCCGGGAGACCCAGTACTTC. Amino acids: CATSPQGGGRETQYF.

V is TRBV29-1 and J is TRBJ1-1; D not certain. Germline values: CDR1 SQVTM, CDR2 ANQGSEA. V gave up 3 bases and J gave up 7 bases, with 9 bases separating them. The CDR3 runs 11 residues. CDR3 sequence reads: CSVEFGIEAFF. CDR3 bases: TGCAGCGTTGAGTTTGGGATTGAAGCTTTCTTT.

The count of this clone is one. CDR3 amino acids: CATSRDEAGLSTDTQYF. In DNA, the CDR3 is TGTGCCACCAGCAGAGATGAGGCGGGACTTTCCACAGATACGCAGTATTTT. This chain links TRBV15 with TRBJ2-3; possible D gene TRBD2, 6 bases. The CDR3 is 17 amino acids. Trimming stripped 0 bases from V and 2 bases from J, with 15 bases between. In germline, CDR1 is LNHNV, CDR2 YYDKDF (reference sequence).

This clone has only a few counts. The chain links TRBV2 to TRBJ1-1; maybe TRBD1 (5 bases). Germline V gene sequence: CDR1 SNHLY, CDR2 FYNNEI. Trimming pared 8 bases from V and 1 base from J, leaving 11 bases between. CDR3 length equals 13 residues. The CDR3 sequence: CASSGQGNTEAFF. DNA for the CDR3: TGTGCCAGCTCAGGTCAGGGGAACACTGAAGCTTTCTTT.

The chain joins TRBV9 to TRBJ2-1; D remains unclear. The V gene lost 0 bases and the J gene lost 3 bases, with 13 bases spanning the gap. CDR1 and CDR2 (germline): SGDLS, YYNGEE. The CDR3 has 16 amino acids. The CDR3 here is CASSVGGSLSYNEQFF. The CDR3 DNA reads as TGTGCCAGCAGCGTAGGCGGTAGCCTAAGCTACAATGAGCAGTTCTTC.

V and J are TRBV4-1 and TRBJ2-7; 9 bases line up with TRBD2. Germline lookup yields CDR1 MGHRA and CDR2 YSYEKL. The CDR3 runs 15 residues. V was pared by 1 base and J by 2 bases, with 3 bases of the junction left unmatched. The CDR3: CASSQGLADTYEQYF. For the CDR3, the DNA is TGCGCCAGCAGCCAAGGACTAGCGGATACCTACGAGCAGTACTTC.

For this clone: The sample holds other DNA sequences that translate to the same CDR3. The CDR3 region has the DNA TGCAGCGTTGTGGGGGGCACCGGGGAGCTGTTTTTT. Its translation is CSVVGGTGELFF. J is TRBJ2-2 and V is TRBV29-1; D perhaps matches TRBD2 (6 bases). V was pared by 4 bases and J by 4 bases, with 7 bases between. This CDR3 has 12 residues. Per germline, CDR1 SQVTM and CDR2 ANQGSEA.

This chain uses TRBV19 with TRBJ2-7; the D is unclear. V was pared by 2 bases and J by 6 bases, with 14 bases between. Germline CDR1 reads LNHDA; CDR2 reads SQIVND (reference sequence). The CDR3 loop spans 14 amino acids. This chain's CDR3 is CASSIHPNGGEQYF. CDR3 in DNA: TGTGCCAGTAGTATACACCCGAATGGCGGCGAGCAGTACTTC. Using reference TRBV19 and TRBJ2-7 for the parts outside the CDR3, the full variable domain is DGGITQSPKYLFRKEGQNVTLSCEQNLNHDAMYWYRQDPGQGLRLIYYSQIVNDFQKGDIAEGYSVSREKKESFPLTVTSAQKNPTAFYLCASSIHPNGGEQYFGPGTRLTVT.

The chain recombines TRBV4-1 with TRBJ2-4; D is perhaps TRBD1 or TRBD2 (5 bases each). Germline-derived CDR1 and CDR2 are MGHRA and YSYEKL. The CDR3 is 16 amino acids. Trimming took off 0 bases at V and 0 bases at J, with 9 bases between the two ends. The CDR3 nucleotides are TGCGCCAGCAGCCAAGATCGGGGCAGAGCCAAAAACATTCAGTACTTC. This translates into CASSQDRGRAKNIQYF.

The rearrangement uses TRBV11-3 and TRBJ2-1; D is perhaps TRBD1 (6 bases). The CDR3 length is 15 residues. Germline CDR1 reads SGHNT; CDR2 reads YENEEA. Trimming shortened V by 5 bases and J by 7 bases, and 18 bases separated the two germline ends. As DNA, the CDR3 is TGTGCCAGCAGCCCCGGGCACAGGGTAAATAATGAGCAGTTCTTC. Residues: CASSPGHRVNNEQFF.

V usage is TRBV13 and J usage is TRBJ2-7; 7 bases line up with TRBD1. J lost 4 bases, V lost 4 bases, and 7 bases had no gene match. The CDR3 extends over 14 amino acids. Germline V gene sequence: CDR1 PRHDT, CDR2 FYEKMQ (reference sequence). The CDR3 is CASSSTGIVYEQYF. The CDR3 region has the DNA TGTGCCAGCAGCTCGACAGGGATTGTGTACGAGCAGTACTTC. Full variable domain (outside the CDR3, taken from reference TRBV13 and TRBJ2-7): AAGVIQSPRHLIKEKRETATLKCYPIPRHDTVYWYQQGPGQDPQFLISFYEKMQSDKGSIPDRFSAQQFSDYHSELNMSSLELGDSALYFCASSSTGIVYEQYFGPGTRLTVT.

This clone appeared a few times. The J gene is TRBJ2-1, the V gene TRBV9; TRBD1 aligns across 10 bases. CDR1 is SGDLS, CDR2 YYNGEE, per germline. J lost 7 bases, V lost 2 bases, and 3 bases had no gene match. This CDR3 contains 14 residues. DNA for the CDR3: TGTGCCAGCAGCGTCCCGGGACAGGGGAATGAGCAGTTCTTC. Translation: CASSVPGQGNEQFF.

The V and J genes are TRBV7-9 and TRBJ1-5; D gene unclear. The CDR3 has 13 residues. The V and J ends lost 3 bases and 7 bases respectively, with 10 bases between them. CDR1 SEHNR and CDR2 FQNEAQ come from the germline V gene (reference sequence). The CDR3 here is CASSLTLGQPQHF. The CDR3, as DNA: TGTGCCAGCAGCTTGACTCTGGGCCAGCCCCAGCATTTT.

This clone is judged large (0.1 to 1%). The CDR3 DNA is TGTGCCACCAGCAGAGGCCCGGGACAGGGGATAGTCGGGGAGCTGTTTTTT. Its protein is CATSRGPGQGIVGELFF. The rearrangement joins TRBV15 to TRBJ2-2; 10 bases line up with TRBD1. Germline assignment: CDR1 LNHNV and CDR2 YYDKDF (reference sequence). With V trimmed by 1 base and J by 7 bases, 9 bases remained unmatched. This CDR3 is built from 17 residues.

This clone is a singleton in its sample. This CDR3 is also generated by other DNA sequences in the sample. The chain combines TRBV27 with TRBJ2-3; no clear D. Per germline, CDR1 MNHEY and CDR2 SMNVEV (reference sequence). This CDR3 spans 12 amino acids. Trimming took 6 bases from V and 2 from J, leaving 6 bases between them. This CDR3 is CASRRSTDTQYF. The CDR3 coding sequence is TGTGCCAGCAGGCGATCCACAGATACGCAGTATTTT.

A few counts support this clone. At the DNA level, this CDR3 is encoded by other sequences in the same sample as well. The chain has TRBV9 and TRBJ2-1; D is ambiguous. V was clipped by 0 bases and J by 5 bases, with 9 bases between them. The CDR3 totals 14 residues. Germline-derived CDR1 and CDR2 are SGDLS and YYNGEE. The DNA for the CDR3 is TGTGCCAGCAGCGTAGGGTATGGCCACAATGAGCAGTTCTTC. It codes for CASSVGYGHNEQFF.